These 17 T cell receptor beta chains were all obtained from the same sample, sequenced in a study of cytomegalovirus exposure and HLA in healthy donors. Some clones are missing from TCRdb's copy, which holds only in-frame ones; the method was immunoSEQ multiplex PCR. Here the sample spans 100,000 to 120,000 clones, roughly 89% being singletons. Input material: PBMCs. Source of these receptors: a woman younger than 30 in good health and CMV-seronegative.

The CDR3 reads CASSWGTAMNNEQFF. In DNA, the CDR3 is TGTGCCAGCAGTTGGGGGACAGCAATGAACAATGAGCAGTTCTTC. The chain joins TRBV28 to TRBJ2-1, with 7 bases matching TRBD1. This CDR3 comprises 15 residues. Germline values: CDR1 MDHEN, CDR2 SYDVKM. V was pared by 4 bases and J by 5 bases, with 8 bases of the junction left unmatched.

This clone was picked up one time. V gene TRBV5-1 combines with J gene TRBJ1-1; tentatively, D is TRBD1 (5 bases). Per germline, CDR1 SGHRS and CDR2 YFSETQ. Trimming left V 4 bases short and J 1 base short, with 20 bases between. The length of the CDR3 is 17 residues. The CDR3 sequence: CASSPYPQGQGNTEAFF. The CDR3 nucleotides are TGCGCCAGCAGCCCATATCCGCAAGGGCAGGGGAACACTGAAGCTTTCTTT.

CDR3 sequence reads: CASSLNGPGGGRGDTQYF. For the CDR3, the DNA is TGTGCCAGCAGTTTAAATGGTCCTGGGGGGGGCCGGGGAGATACGCAGTATTTT. The V gene is TRBV27, the J gene TRBJ2-3, with D perhaps matching TRBD2 (7 bases). V shed 2 bases and J shed 5 bases, with 23 bases lying between them. This CDR3 spans 18 amino acids. Germline CDR1 and CDR2: MNHEY and SMNVEV (reference sequence).

CDR3 region: CASRAGGHSNEQFF. The CDR3 DNA is TGTGCCAGCAGGGCGGGGGGGCATTCCAATGAGCAGTTCTTC. The J gene is TRBJ2-1, the V gene TRBV28, with TRBD2 matching over 9 bases. Losses at the gene ends were 6 bases for V and 6 bases for J; bases not matched to a gene: 6. CDR1 and CDR2 from the germline V gene are MDHEN and SYDVKM. CDR3 size: 14 residues.

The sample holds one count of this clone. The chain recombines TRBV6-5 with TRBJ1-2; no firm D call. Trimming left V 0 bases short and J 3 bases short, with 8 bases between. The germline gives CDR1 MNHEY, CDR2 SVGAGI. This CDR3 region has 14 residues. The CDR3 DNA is TGTGCCAGCAGTTACTCGAGTCTGGACTATGGCTACACCTTC. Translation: CASSYSSLDYGYTF.

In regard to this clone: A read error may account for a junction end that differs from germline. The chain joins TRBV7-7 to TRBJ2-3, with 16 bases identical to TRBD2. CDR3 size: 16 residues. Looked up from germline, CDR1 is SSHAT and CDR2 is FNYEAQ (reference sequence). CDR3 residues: CASSLGTSGGADTQYF. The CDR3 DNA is TGTGCTAGCAGCTTAGGGACTAGCGGGGGGGCAGATACGCAGTATTTT.

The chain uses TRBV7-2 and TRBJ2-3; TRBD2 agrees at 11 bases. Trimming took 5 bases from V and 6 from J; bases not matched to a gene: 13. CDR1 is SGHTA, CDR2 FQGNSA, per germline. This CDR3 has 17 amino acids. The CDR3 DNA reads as TGTGCCAGCAGCAACATAGCGGGGGGGACCCTGGGGGATACGCAGTATTTT. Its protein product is CASSNIAGGTLGDTQYF.

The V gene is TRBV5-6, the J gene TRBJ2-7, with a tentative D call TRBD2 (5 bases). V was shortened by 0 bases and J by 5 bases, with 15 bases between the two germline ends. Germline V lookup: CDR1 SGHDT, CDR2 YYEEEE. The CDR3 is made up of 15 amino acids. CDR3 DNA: TGTGCCAGCAGCTTGGAGGGTCGGGGAAGCCACGAGCAGTACTTC. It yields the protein CASSLEGRGSHEQYF.

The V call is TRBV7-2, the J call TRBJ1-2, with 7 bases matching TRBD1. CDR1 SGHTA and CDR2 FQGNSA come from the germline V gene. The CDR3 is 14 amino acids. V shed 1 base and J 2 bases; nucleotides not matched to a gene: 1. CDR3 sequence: CASSLGGQNYGYTF. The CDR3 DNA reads TGTGCCAGCAGCTTAGGGGGACAGAACTATGGCTACACCTTC. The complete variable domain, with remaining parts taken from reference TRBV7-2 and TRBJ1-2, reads GAGVSQSPSNKVTEKGKDVELRCDPISGHTALYWYRQSLGQGLEFLIYFQGNSAPDKSGLPSDRFSAERTGGSVSTLTIQRTQQEDSAVYLCASSLGGQNYGYTFGSGTRLTVV.

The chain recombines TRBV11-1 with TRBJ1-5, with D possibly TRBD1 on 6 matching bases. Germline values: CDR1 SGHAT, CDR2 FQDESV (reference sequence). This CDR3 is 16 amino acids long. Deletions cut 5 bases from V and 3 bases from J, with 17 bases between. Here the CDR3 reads CASSPHRGADNQPQHF. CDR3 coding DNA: TGTGCCAGCAGCCCTCATCGGGGGGCGGACAATCAGCCCCAGCATTTT.

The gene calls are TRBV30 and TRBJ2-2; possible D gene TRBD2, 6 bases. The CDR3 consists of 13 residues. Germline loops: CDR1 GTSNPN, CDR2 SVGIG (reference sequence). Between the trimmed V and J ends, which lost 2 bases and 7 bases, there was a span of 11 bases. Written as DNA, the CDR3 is TGTGCCTGGAGTCGGGAGTCGAACGGGGAGCTGTTTTTT. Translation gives CAWSRESNGELFF.

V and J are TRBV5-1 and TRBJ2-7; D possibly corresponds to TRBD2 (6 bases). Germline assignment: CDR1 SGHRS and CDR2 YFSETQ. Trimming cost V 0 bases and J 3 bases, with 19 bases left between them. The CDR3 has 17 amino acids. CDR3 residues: CASSLGPRRGRYYEQYF. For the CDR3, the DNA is TGCGCCAGCAGCTTGGGCCCCAGGCGGGGCCGGTACTACGAGCAGTACTTC.

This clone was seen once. CDR3 sequence reads: CASSFRLENEQYF. Here the CDR3 DNA reads TGTGCCAGCAGTTTCCGATTAGAGAACGAGCAGTACTTC. This chain connects TRBV28 to TRBJ2-7; D not resolved. Germline CDR1 is MDHEN and CDR2 is SYDVKM. V was clipped by 3 bases and J by 5 bases, with 11 bases between them. The CDR3 is 13 amino acids.

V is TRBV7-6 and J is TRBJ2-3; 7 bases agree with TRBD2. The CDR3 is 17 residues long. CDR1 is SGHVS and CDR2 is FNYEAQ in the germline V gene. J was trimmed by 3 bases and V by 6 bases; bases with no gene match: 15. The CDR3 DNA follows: TGTGCCAGCAGACTTTCGGGTGGACTAGGAGGGACAGATACGCAGTATTTT. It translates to CASRLSGGLGGTDTQYF. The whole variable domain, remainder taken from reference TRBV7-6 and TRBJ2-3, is GAGVSQSPRYKVTKRGQDVALRCDPISGHVSLYWYRQALGQGPEFLTYFNYEAQQDKSGLPNDRFSAERPEGSISTLTIQRTEQRDSAMYRCASRLSGGLGGTDTQYFGPGTRLTVL.

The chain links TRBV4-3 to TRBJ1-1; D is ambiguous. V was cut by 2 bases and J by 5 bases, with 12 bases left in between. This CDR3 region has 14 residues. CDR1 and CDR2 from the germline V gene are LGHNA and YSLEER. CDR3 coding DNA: TGCGCCAGCAGCCAATCCGGGGTCGGGACTGAAGCTTTCTTT. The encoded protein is CASSQSGVGTEAFF.

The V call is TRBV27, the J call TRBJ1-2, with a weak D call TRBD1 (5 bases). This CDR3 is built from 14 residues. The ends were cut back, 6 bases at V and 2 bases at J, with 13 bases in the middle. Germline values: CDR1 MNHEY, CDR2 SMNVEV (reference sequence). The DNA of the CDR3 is TGTGCCAGCAGCCCCGGAAGGGGAAACTATGGCTACACCTTC. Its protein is CASSPGRGNYGYTF.

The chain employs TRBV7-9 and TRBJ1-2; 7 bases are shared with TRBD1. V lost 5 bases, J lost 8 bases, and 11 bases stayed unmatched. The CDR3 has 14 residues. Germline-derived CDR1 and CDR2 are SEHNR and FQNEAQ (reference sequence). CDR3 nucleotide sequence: TGTGCCAGCAGCAGTCGGGACAGAGGAGGCGGCTACACCTTC. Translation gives CASSSRDRGGGYTF.